This T cell receptor (beta chain) was sequenced for a study of blood T cell repertoires in COVID-19. CDR1 and CDR2 (germline): MDHEN, SYDVKM. V dropped 5 bases and J dropped 1 base, with 14 bases sitting between them. This CDR3 is built from 15 residues. Repertoires were generated with immunoSEQ multiplex PCR, while TCRdb's copy carries only in-frame clones and drops some. Among fewer than 250,000 clones listed, approximately 88% were seen once. Participants' own reports of clinical history determined their cohort assignment. The receptor was derived from a woman under 30 who had recovered from COVID-19. The specimen was PBMCs or T cells enriched from blood (not recorded which). The V gene is TRBV28, the J gene TRBJ1-2, with D possibly matching TRBD1 (6 bases). The CDR3 here is CASSADRSVNYGYTF. The CDR3 DNA reads as TGTGCCAGCAGTGCCGACAGGAGCGTTAACTATGGCTACACCTTC.